Listed here are 21 T cell receptor beta chains from one sample, sequenced in a study of blood T cell repertoires in COVID-19. The assay was immunoSEQ multiplex PCR, and TCRdb's table has in-frame clones only and misses some. The sample holds about 190,000 clones, about nine tenths seen once. Material: peripheral blood. These receptor sequences come from a man aged 35 to 55 with acute or convalescent COVID-19.

The chain has TRBV7-2 and TRBJ1-5, with 9 positions matching TRBD1. Looked up from germline, CDR1 is SGHTA and CDR2 is FQGNSA. This CDR3 contains 15 residues. Trimming removed 2 bases from V and 7 bases from J; junction bases left unmatched: 6. CDR3 nucleotides: TGTGCCAGCAGCTTATTGACAGGGGGAGCACAGCCCCAGCATTTT. It is translated as CASSLLTGGAQPQHF.

V is TRBV12-3 or TRBV12-4 and J is TRBJ1-5; D is ambiguous. The CDR3 totals 12 residues. Trimming stripped 3 bases from V and 4 bases from J, with 4 bases between. CDR3 in amino acids: CASSFLNQPQHF. CDR3 coding DNA: TGTGCCAGCAGTTTTTTAAATCAGCCCCAGCATTTT.

This chain joins TRBV5-1 and TRBJ2-2; 8 nucleotides line up with TRBD2. J was trimmed by 6 bases and V by 2 bases; bases with no gene match: 9. Germline loops: CDR1 SGHRS, CDR2 YFSETQ. CDR3 length: 16 residues. CDR3 DNA: TGCGCCAGCAGCTTACCGACGGGGGGGTTGCCCGGGGAGCTGTTTTTT. Translated, it gives CASSLPTGGLPGELFF.

V is TRBV5-8 and J is TRBJ2-3, with 13 bases identical to TRBD2. The CDR3 contains 16 residues. The ends lost 2 bases at V and 3 bases at J; junction bases unmatched: 3. The V gene's germline CDR1 is SGHTS and CDR2 YDEGEE. Written as DNA, the CDR3 is TGTGCCAGCAGCTTTGGGGGACTAGCGGGGACAGATACGCAGTATTTT. Translating gives CASSFGGLAGTDTQYF.

CDR3 sequence: CASSVARGSEQFF. CDR3 sequence (DNA): TGTGCCAGCAGCGTAGCCCGCGGCAGTGAGCAGTTCTTC. The V gene is TRBV9, the J gene TRBJ2-1; D gene ambiguous. V lost 0 bases and J 9 bases, leaving 10 bases between the germline ends. Looked up from germline, CDR1 is SGDLS and CDR2 is YYNGEE. This CDR3 has 13 residues. Variable domain in full (rest from reference TRBV9 and TRBJ2-1): DSGVTQTPKHLITATGQRVTLRCSPRSGDLSVYWYQQSLDQGLQFLIQYYNGEERAKGNILERFSAQQFPDLHSELNLSSLELGDSALYFCASSVARGSEQFFGPGTRLTVL.

The V and J genes are TRBV4-3 and TRBJ2-3; D might be TRBD2 (5 bases). V lost 1 base to trimming and J lost 4 bases, with 12 bases between them. The CDR3 runs 15 residues. Germline CDR1 is LGHNA and CDR2 is YSLEER. CDR3 sequence reads: CASSQVPGNADTQYF. CDR3 DNA: TGCGCCAGCAGCCAAGTGCCCGGGAATGCAGATACGCAGTATTTT.

This chain connects TRBV19 to TRBJ2-7; TRBD1 might be the D (6 bases). V was cut by 5 bases and J by 2 bases, with 19 bases left in between. CDR3 length: 16 amino acids. Germline V lookup: CDR1 LNHDA, CDR2 SQIVND (reference sequence). CDR3: CASSAFRTKGAYEQYF. In DNA form, the CDR3 reads TGTGCCAGTAGTGCTTTCCGGACGAAGGGGGCCTACGAGCAGTACTTC.

The chain joins TRBV7-9 to TRBJ2-7, with TRBD1 as a possible D gene (6 bases). The germline V gene has CDR1 SEHNR and CDR2 FQNEAQ (reference sequence). The CDR3 spans 19 residues. V gave up 5 bases and J gave up 0 bases, with 26 bases separating them. CDR3 DNA sequence: TGTGCCAGCAGCCCAAAAGGGGTTTACCCCGGGACACCCTCCTACGAGCAGTACTTC. Its translation is CASSPKGVYPGTPSYEQYF.

The chain employs TRBV10-3 and TRBJ1-2; TRBD1 agrees at 10 bases. CDR1 is ENHRY and CDR2 is SYGVKD in the germline V gene. This CDR3 has 14 amino acids. The trim removed 4 bases at V and 8 bases at J, leaving 7 bases unmatched. CDR3 protein: CAISGRTGGYGYTF. CDR3 in DNA: TGTGCCATCAGTGGGAGGACAGGGGGATACGGCTACACCTTC.

The J gene is TRBJ1-1, the V gene TRBV28; TRBD1 matches 9 bases. The germline gives CDR1 MDHEN, CDR2 SYDVKM. The CDR3 contains 14 residues. V was clipped by 6 bases and J by 3 bases; unmatched bases: 5. CDR3 coding DNA: TGTGCCAGCAGCAGACAGGGGGTGGACACTGAAGCTTTCTTT. It is translated as CASSRQGVDTEAFF.

CDR3 nucleotides: TGCGCCAGCAGCTTGGCGGCAGGGGGAACTAATGAAAAACTGTTTTTT. It is translated as CASSLAAGGTNEKLFF. The chain carries TRBV5-1 and TRBJ1-4; 7 nucleotides line up with TRBD1. CDR1 and CDR2 from the germline V gene are SGHRS and YFSETQ. The CDR3 runs 16 residues. The V and J ends lost 0 bases and 1 base, in that order; junction bases with no gene match: 3.

V and J are TRBV30 and TRBJ1-6; 7 nucleotides match TRBD1. The V gene end was trimmed by 4 bases and the J gene end by 10 bases; junction bases not matched to a gene: 10. Germline loops: CDR1 GTSNPN, CDR2 SVGIG (reference sequence). The CDR3 covers 14 residues. CDR3 region: CAWTSGQYDSPLHF. CDR3 DNA: TGTGCCTGGACCTCGGGACAGTATGACTCACCCCTCCACTTT.

The sample holds one count of this clone. The chain employs TRBV3-1 (or the pseudogene TRBV3-2) and TRBJ2-3, with 7 bases aligning to TRBD2. The CDR3 has 15 residues. With V trimmed by 4 bases and J by 4 bases, 8 bases remained unmatched. The V gene's germline CDR1 is LGHDT and CDR2 YNNKEL (reference sequence). The CDR3 DNA is TGTGCCAGCAGCCGCGGGGAGGGGTTTGCAGATACGCAGTATTTT. This encodes CASSRGEGFADTQYF.

The CDR3 nucleotides are TGTGCCAGCAGTTACTACGGGGGGGCCAATGAGCAGTTCTTC. It is translated as CASSYYGGANEQFF. The V and J genes are TRBV6-2 or TRBV6-3 and TRBJ2-1; 8 bases are shared with TRBD2. V was pared by 1 base and J by 6 bases, with 2 bases of the junction left unmatched. CDR3 length equals 14 residues. In germline, CDR1 is MNHEY, CDR2 SVGEGT.

This clone was counted only a few times. The chain carries TRBV19 and TRBJ1-6; D ambiguous. The V gene lost 9 bases and the J gene lost 0 bases, with 12 bases spanning the gap. CDR3 length: 15 residues. In germline, CDR1 is LNHDA, CDR2 SQIVND (reference sequence). CDR3 coding DNA: TGTGCCAGGGGCAGGTTTAGCTCCTATAATTCACCCCTCCACTTT. Residues: CARGRFSSYNSPLHF. Looking up the rest from reference TRBV19 and TRBJ1-6 gives the full variable domain: DGGITQSPKYLFRKEGQNVTLSCEQNLNHDAMYWYRQDPGQGLRLIYYSQIVNDFQKGDIAEGYSVSREKKESFPLTVTSAQKNPTAFYLCARGRFSSYNSPLHFGNGTRLTVT.

This chain links TRBV3-1 (or the pseudogene TRBV3-2) with TRBJ1-1, with D tentatively TRBD1 (5 bases). The germline V gene has CDR1 LGHDT and CDR2 YNNKEL (reference sequence). This CDR3 spans 23 amino acids. V was pared by 0 bases and J by 0 bases, with 32 bases between. The CDR3 loop is CASSQEIRLRGGAGLIMNTEAFF. CDR3 DNA sequence: TGTGCCAGCAGCCAAGAGATTCGTCTTAGAGGCGGGGCGGGACTGATAATGAACACTGAAGCTTTCTTT.

The chain links TRBV12-3 or TRBV12-4 to TRBJ2-1; D unresolved. The CDR3 runs 13 residues. Deletions cut 6 bases from V and 4 bases from J, with 10 bases between. The CDR3 is CASSNLGYNEQFF. The CDR3 nucleotides read TGTGCCAGCAGCAACCTAGGATACAATGAGCAGTTCTTC.

Concerning this clone itself: The sample has other DNA sequences that encode this CDR3 too. The chain couples TRBV5-1 to TRBJ1-5, with a weak D call TRBD1 (5 bases). Germline lookup yields CDR1 SGHRS and CDR2 YFSETQ. CDR3 length: 15 amino acids. V shed 2 bases and J shed 0 bases, with 9 bases lying between them. The CDR3 sequence is CASSFTGDSNQPQHF. CDR3 DNA: TGCGCCAGCAGCTTTACAGGAGATAGCAATCAGCCCCAGCATTTT.

This chain links TRBV7-2 with TRBJ1-4; D gene unclear. The CDR3 covers 13 residues. The germline gives CDR1 SGHTA, CDR2 FQGNSA. With 2 bases removed from V and 8 bases from J, the gap between germline ends came to 9 bases. CDR3 protein: CASSLSSREKLFF. In DNA, the CDR3 is TGTGCCAGCAGCTTAAGTAGCCGGGAAAAACTGTTTTTT.

This chain uses TRBV18 with TRBJ1-5; 10 positions agree with TRBD1. J lost 3 bases, V lost 0 bases, and 2 bases had no gene match. Germline V CDR1 and CDR2: KGHSH, LQKENI. This CDR3 has 16 residues. The CDR3 loop reads CASSPPGTGANQPQHF. CDR3 DNA sequence: TGTGCCAGCTCACCACCAGGGACAGGGGCCAATCAGCCCCAGCATTTT.

This chain links TRBV11-2 with TRBJ2-7; 12 bases map to TRBD1. Germline CDR1 is SGHAT and CDR2 is FQNNGV. J was trimmed by 5 bases and V by 2 bases; bases with no gene match: 7. The CDR3 runs to 16 residues. CDR3 residues: CASSLYGTGGEDEQYF. CDR3 nucleotide sequence: TGTGCCAGCAGCTTATACGGGACAGGGGGCGAGGACGAGCAGTACTTC.